These 28 T cell receptor beta chains share one sample of origin, sequenced in a study of T cells expressing NK-cell markers. One entry per CDR3 protein, without DNA, is what TCRdb gives after re-calling the 5' RACE reads. The repertoire table contains some 440,000 distinct CDR3 sequences. Sequences were obtained from blood T cells: a sorted CD56 or NKG2C T cell subset, CD4+ or CD8+ T cells, or bulk PBMC T cells (not recorded which). These receptors were taken from a woman aged 45-65 years in good health.

This sequence joins TRBV4-1 and TRBJ2-7; TCRdb lists TRBD2, though no DNA is available to test this call. Germline CDR1 MGHRA, CDR2 YSYEKL. The CDR3 is made up of 16 amino acids. The CDR3 spells CASSQGGGGSVGEQYF.

The chain carries TRBV4-2 and TRBJ2-7; without DNA, the TCRdb call of TRBD1 cannot be checked. The CDR3 length is 16 residues. Germline loops: CDR1 LGHNA, CDR2 YNFKEQ. CDR3 amino acids: CASSQEGTFHSYEQYF.

The chain recombines TRBV24-1 with TRBJ2-2. The CDR3 sequence is 12 residues long. Germline V gives CDR1 KGHDR, CDR2 SFDVKD. Here the CDR3 reads CATAWVNGELFF.

The chain's CDR3 is CASSQGLAGGSGANVLTF. J is TRBJ2-6 and V is TRBV4-2; without DNA, the TCRdb call of TRBD2 cannot be checked. The germline gives CDR1 LGHNA, CDR2 YNFKEQ. CDR3 length equals 18 residues.

V gene TRBV6-5 combines with J gene TRBJ1-3. Germline-derived CDR1 and CDR2 are MNHEY and SVGAGI. The CDR3 spans 15 residues. Here the CDR3 reads CASSYTTDAGNTIYF.

The rearrangement links TRBV5-6 to TRBJ2-1. CDR3 length: 14 amino acids. Per germline, CDR1 SGHDT and CDR2 YYEEEE. Here the CDR3 reads CASSLIQVYNEQFF.

The gene calls are TRBV12-3 or TRBV12-4 and TRBJ2-1; with no DNA, the TCRdb D assignment of TRBD1 cannot be verified. This CDR3 has 17 residues. The CDR3 sequence: CASSLRGSGVGDNEQFF.

The chain uses TRBV7-9 and TRBJ2-1. Germline V gene data show CDR1 as SEHNR and CDR2 as FQNEAQ (reference sequence). This CDR3 has 13 residues. The CDR3 spells CASSLGSFNEQFF.

The gene calls are TRBV20-1 and TRBJ2-4; TCRdb calls TRBD1, which cannot be checked without DNA. The CDR3 runs 17 residues. Germline CDR1 and CDR2: DFQATT and SNEGSKA (reference sequence). The CDR3 protein is CSARVGTGGRPKNIQYF.

J is TRBJ2-1 and V is TRBV11-2. Germline V CDR1 and CDR2: SGHAT, FQNNGV. The CDR3 sequence is 13 residues long. CDR3 protein: CASSSLGSDGQFF.

The chain employs TRBV4-1 and TRBJ1-2. CDR1 is MGHRA, CDR2 YSYEKL, per germline. The CDR3 extends over 14 amino acids. The CDR3 sequence is CASSQGDGNYGYTF.

The V gene is TRBV5-1, the J gene TRBJ2-2. Germline assignment: CDR1 SGHRS and CDR2 YFSETQ. The CDR3 is made up of 14 amino acids. The CDR3 loop is CASSLNRNTGELFF.

V is TRBV11-2 and J is TRBJ2-3; with no DNA, the TCRdb D assignment of TRBD2 cannot be verified. Germline assignment: CDR1 SGHAT and CDR2 FQNNGV. CDR3 length equals 16 residues. The CDR3 sequence: CASSLVLAGGLDTQYF.

The chain has TRBV20-1 and TRBJ2-1. The CDR3 extends over 16 amino acids. CDR1 DFQATT and CDR2 SNEGSKA come from the germline V gene (reference sequence). This chain's CDR3 is CSAQGLAQSSYNEQFF.

The rearrangement joins TRBV2 to TRBJ1-1; the TCRdb D gene call, TRBD1, has no DNA to confirm it. There are 13 residues in the CDR3. Germline V gives CDR1 SNHLY, CDR2 FYNNEI. The CDR3 sequence is CASSEGQFTEAFF.

CDR3 sequence: CASTTGRGETQYF. This chain links TRBV19 with TRBJ2-5; no DNA is available, so the TRBD1 call from TCRdb remains unchecked. The CDR3 extends over 13 amino acids. In germline, CDR1 is LNHDA, CDR2 SQIVND (reference sequence).

V gene TRBV12-3 or TRBV12-4 combines with J gene TRBJ2-2; TCRdb indicates TRBD2, and absent DNA this call remains unverified. There are 16 residues in the CDR3. The CDR3 is CASSDRLAGNTGELFF.

This chain uses TRBV6-5 with TRBJ2-7; TCRdb proposes TRBD2, but this gene call is untestable without DNA. Germline-derived CDR1 and CDR2 are MNHEY and SVGAGI. The CDR3 totals 13 residues. CDR3 amino acids: CASSLSGNYEQYF.

The chain recombines TRBV7-9 with TRBJ2-1; TCRdb reports TRBD2, a call that lacks DNA to check it against. CDR1 and CDR2 from the germline V gene are SEHNR and FQNEAQ (reference sequence). This CDR3 contains 17 residues. CDR3 sequence reads: CASSKGTSGLSYNEQFF.

J is TRBJ2-1 and V is TRBV5-4; lacking DNA, the TRBD2 call made by TCRdb goes unchecked. The CDR3 runs 14 residues. Germline CDR1 SGHNT, CDR2 YYREEE (reference sequence). Here the CDR3 reads CASSSLAVFNEQFF. The full variable domain, rest sourced from reference TRBV5-4 and TRBJ2-1, is ETGVTQSPTHLIKTRGQQVTLRCSSQSGHNTVSWYQQALGQGPQFIFQYYREEENGRGNFPPRFSGLQFPNYSSELNVNALELDDSALYLCASSSLAVFNEQFFGPGTRLTVL.

The genes are TRBV18 and TRBJ2-7. The CDR3 is 15 residues long. Germline assignment: CDR1 KGHSH and CDR2 LQKENI. CDR3 region: CASSPVGAFSYEQYF.

The rearrangement links TRBV29-1 to TRBJ1-5. Germline assignment: CDR1 SQVTM and CDR2 ANQGSEA. The length of the CDR3 is 13 residues. The CDR3 here is CSVGRGSDWPQHF.

The chain is built from TRBV3-1 and TRBJ2-1; TCRdb proposes TRBD2, but this gene call is untestable without DNA. CDR3 length: 15 amino acids. Germline V gene data show CDR1 as LGHDT and CDR2 as YNNKEL (reference sequence). The CDR3 here is CASSQSGAGDNEQFF.

V gene TRBV24-1 combines with J gene TRBJ2-3; without DNA, the TCRdb call of TRBD1 cannot be checked. From germline, CDR1 is KGHDR and CDR2 SFDVKD. This CDR3 contains 12 residues. This chain's CDR3 is CATRQGADTQYF.

CDR3 sequence: CASSEASGRPQGSYNEQFF. This chain uses TRBV2 with TRBJ2-1; TCRdb proposes TRBD2, but this gene call is untestable without DNA. Per the germline V gene, CDR1 is SNHLY and CDR2 is FYNNEI. There are 19 residues in the CDR3.

V is TRBV7-2 and J is TRBJ1-2. Per the germline V gene, CDR1 is SGHTA and CDR2 is FQGNSA. This CDR3 has 14 amino acids. The CDR3 sequence is CASSLPSLHYGYTF. Drawing the rest from reference TRBV7-2 and TRBJ1-2, the complete variable domain is GAGVSQSPSNKVTEKGKDVELRCDPISGHTALYWYRQSLGQGLEFLIYFQGNSAPDKSGLPSDRFSAERTGGSVSTLTIQRTQQEDSAVYLCASSLPSLHYGYTFGSGTRLTVV.

V and J are TRBV6-5 and TRBJ1-2; the D call of TRBD1 rests on TCRdb alone, since no DNA is present to check it. The length of the CDR3 is 14 residues. The germline V gene has CDR1 MNHEY and CDR2 SVGAGI. The CDR3 spells CASRGDSKRYGYTF.

The chain couples TRBV6-5 to TRBJ2-1; TCRdb names TRBD2, which stays unverified in the absence of DNA. CDR3 length: 14 amino acids. Looked up from germline, CDR1 is MNHEY and CDR2 is SVGAGI. The CDR3 protein is CATSPYIGTTARFF.